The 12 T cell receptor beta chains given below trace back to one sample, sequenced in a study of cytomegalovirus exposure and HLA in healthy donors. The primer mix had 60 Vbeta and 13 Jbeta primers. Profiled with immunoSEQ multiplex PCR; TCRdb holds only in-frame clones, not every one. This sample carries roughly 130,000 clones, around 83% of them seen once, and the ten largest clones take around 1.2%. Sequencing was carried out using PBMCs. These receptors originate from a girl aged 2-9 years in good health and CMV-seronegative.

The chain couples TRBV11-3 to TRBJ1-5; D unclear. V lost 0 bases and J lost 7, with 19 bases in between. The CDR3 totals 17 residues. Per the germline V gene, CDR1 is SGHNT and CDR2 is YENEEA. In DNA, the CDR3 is TGTGCCAGCAGCTTAGAAACCTTGGTGGGAGCGGTCCAGCCCCAGCATTTT. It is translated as CASSLETLVGAVQPQHF.

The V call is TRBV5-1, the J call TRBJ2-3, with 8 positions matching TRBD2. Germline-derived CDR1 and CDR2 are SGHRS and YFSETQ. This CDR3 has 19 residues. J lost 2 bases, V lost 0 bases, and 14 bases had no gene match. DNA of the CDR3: TGCGCCAGCAGCTTGGGACGGGCGGGGGGATCATCATTCACAGATACGCAGTATTTT. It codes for CASSLGRAGGSSFTDTQYF.

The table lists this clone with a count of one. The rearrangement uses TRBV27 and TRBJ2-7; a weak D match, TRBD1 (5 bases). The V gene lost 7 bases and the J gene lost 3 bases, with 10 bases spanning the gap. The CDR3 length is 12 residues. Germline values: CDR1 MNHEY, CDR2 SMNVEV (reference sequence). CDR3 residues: CASNKGNYEQYF. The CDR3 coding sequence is TGTGCCAGCAACAAGGGGAACTACGAGCAGTACTTC.

The CDR3 region has the DNA TGTGCCAGCAGTGCTAGCGGGAGAGGCTTCTACAATGAGCAGTTCTTC. The encoded protein is CASSASGRGFYNEQFF. This sequence joins TRBV27 and TRBJ2-1, with 10 bases matching TRBD2. The germline V gene has CDR1 MNHEY and CDR2 SMNVEV (reference sequence). The CDR3 runs 16 residues. J lost 3 bases, V lost 5 bases, and 7 bases had no gene match.

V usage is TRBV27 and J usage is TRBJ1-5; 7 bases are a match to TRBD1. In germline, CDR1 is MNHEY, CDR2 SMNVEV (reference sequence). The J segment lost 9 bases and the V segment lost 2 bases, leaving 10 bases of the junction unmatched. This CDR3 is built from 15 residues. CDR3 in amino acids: CASSLGAQGGWPQHF. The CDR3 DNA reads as TGTGCCAGCAGTTTAGGGGCCCAGGGGGGTTGGCCCCAGCATTTT.

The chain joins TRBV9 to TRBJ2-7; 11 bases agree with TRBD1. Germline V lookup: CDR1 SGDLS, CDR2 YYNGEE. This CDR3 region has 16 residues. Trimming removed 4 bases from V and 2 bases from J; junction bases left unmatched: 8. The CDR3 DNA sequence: TGTGCCAGCAGCTACGGGGGGACAGGGGGAACCTACGAGCAGTACTTC. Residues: CASSYGGTGGTYEQYF.

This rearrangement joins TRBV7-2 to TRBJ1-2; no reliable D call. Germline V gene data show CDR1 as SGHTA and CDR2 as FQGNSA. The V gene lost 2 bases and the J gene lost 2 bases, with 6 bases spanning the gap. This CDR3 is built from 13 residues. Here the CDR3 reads CASSLSANYGYTF. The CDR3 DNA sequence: TGTGCCAGCAGCTTAAGTGCGAACTATGGCTACACCTTC.

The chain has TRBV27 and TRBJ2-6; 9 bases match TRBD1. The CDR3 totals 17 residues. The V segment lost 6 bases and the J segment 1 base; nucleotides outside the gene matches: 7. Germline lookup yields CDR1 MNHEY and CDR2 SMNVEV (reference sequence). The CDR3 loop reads CASRKTGGISGANVLTF. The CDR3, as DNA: TGTGCCAGCAGGAAGACAGGGGGGATTTCTGGGGCCAACGTCCTGACTTTC.

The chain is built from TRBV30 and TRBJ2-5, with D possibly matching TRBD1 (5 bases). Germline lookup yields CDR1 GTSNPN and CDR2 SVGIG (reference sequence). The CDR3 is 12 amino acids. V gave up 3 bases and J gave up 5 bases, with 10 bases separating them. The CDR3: CAWSRARETQYF. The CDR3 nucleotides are TGTGCCTGGAGCAGGGCTCGGGAGACCCAGTACTTC. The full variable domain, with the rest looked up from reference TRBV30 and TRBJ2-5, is SQTIHQWPATLVQPVGSPLSLECTVEGTSNPNLYWYRQAAGRGLQLLFYSVGIGQISSEVPQNLSASRPQDRQFILSSKKLLLSDSGFYLCAWSRARETQYFGPGTRLLVL.

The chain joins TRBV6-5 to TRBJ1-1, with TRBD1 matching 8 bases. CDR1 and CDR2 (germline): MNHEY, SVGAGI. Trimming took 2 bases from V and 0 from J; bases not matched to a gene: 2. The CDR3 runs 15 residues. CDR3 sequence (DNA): TGTGCCAGCAGTTACGACAGGGGCGTGAACACTGAAGCTTTCTTT. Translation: CASSYDRGVNTEAFF.

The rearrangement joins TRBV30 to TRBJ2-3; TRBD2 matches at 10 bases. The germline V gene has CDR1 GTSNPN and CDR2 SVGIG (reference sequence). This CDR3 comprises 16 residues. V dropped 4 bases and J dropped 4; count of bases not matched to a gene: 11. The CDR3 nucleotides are TGTGCCTGGACCGACCCGGGACTAGCGAGATCAGATACGCAGTATTTT. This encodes CAWTDPGLARSDTQYF.

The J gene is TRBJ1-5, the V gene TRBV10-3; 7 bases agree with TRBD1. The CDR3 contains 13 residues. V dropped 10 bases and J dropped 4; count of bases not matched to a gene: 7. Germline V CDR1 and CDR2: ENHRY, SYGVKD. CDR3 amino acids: CATRDRDNQPQHF. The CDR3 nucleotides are TGTGCCACCCGTGACAGGGATAATCAGCCCCAGCATTTT.